Shown below are 25 T cell receptor beta chains from a single sample sequenced in a study of blood T cell repertoires in COVID-19. Some clones are missing from TCRdb's copy, which holds only in-frame ones; the method was immunoSEQ multiplex PCR. The profile shows under 250,000 clones, 80% to 90% of them singletons. Sequencing was carried out using peripheral blood. These receptors came from a man older than 75 with acute or convalescent COVID-19.

The chain employs TRBV6-2 or TRBV6-3 and TRBJ2-3; TRBD2 aligns across 7 bases. The CDR3 runs 16 residues. Germline CDR1 and CDR2: MNHEY and SVGEGT. Unmatched junction bases numbered 10, after V lost 2 bases and J lost 5 bases. The CDR3 loop reads CASSYPHGGFQDTQYF. The CDR3 nucleotides are TGTGCCAGCAGTTACCCGCACGGGGGGTTTCAAGATACGCAGTATTTT.

DNA for the CDR3: TGCGCCAGCAGCCTTGGGGGGACAGAATTTTCACCCCTCCACTTT. This encodes CASSLGGTEFSPLHF. The chain carries TRBV5-1 and TRBJ1-6, with TRBD1 matching 7 bases. The CDR3 is 15 residues long. J gave up 9 bases and V 4 bases, and 10 bases lay outside the gene matches. Germline assignment: CDR1 SGHRS and CDR2 YFSETQ.

This rearrangement joins TRBV9 to TRBJ1-2; TRBD1 aligns across 11 bases. This CDR3 has 15 amino acids. The ends lost 4 bases at V and 4 bases at J; junction bases unmatched: 6. CDR1 and CDR2 (germline): SGDLS, YYNGEE. CDR3 coding DNA: TGTGCCAGCAGCCCAGGACAGGGGGCGAGCTATGGCTACACCTTC. Its protein is CASSPGQGASYGYTF.

This chain joins TRBV7-2 and TRBJ1-4; 7 positions agree with TRBD1. The CDR3 runs to 14 residues. Germline V gene lookup returns CDR1 SGHTA and CDR2 FQGNSA. V gave up 2 bases and J gave up 8 bases; unmatched junction bases: 5. The CDR3 loop is CASSLNRGEEKLFF. The CDR3 DNA follows: TGTGCCAGCAGCTTAAACAGGGGCGAAGAAAAACTGTTTTTT. The full variable domain, rest sourced from reference TRBV7-2 and TRBJ1-4, is GAGVSQSPSNKVTEKGKDVELRCDPISGHTALYWYRQSLGQGLEFLIYFQGNSAPDKSGLPSDRFSAERTGGSVSTLTIQRTQQEDSAVYLCASSLNRGEEKLFFGSGTQLSVL.

The chain uses TRBV11-3 and TRBJ2-2; no clear D. This CDR3 has 14 residues. Looked up from germline, CDR1 is SGHNT and CDR2 is YENEEA. V lost 1 base to trimming and J lost 2 bases, with 5 bases between them. The CDR3 sequence: CASSLASNTGELFF. The CDR3 DNA reads TGTGCCAGCAGCTTAGCGTCTAACACCGGGGAGCTGTTTTTT.

The V gene is TRBV7-9, the J gene TRBJ2-7; D is perhaps TRBD2 (7 bases). Germline V gene lookup returns CDR1 SEHNR and CDR2 FQNEAQ (reference sequence). The CDR3 is 14 amino acids. V was pared by 5 bases and J by 3 bases, with 14 bases between. CDR3 in DNA: TGTGCCAGCAGCGAGCGGGACAACTACTACGAGCAGTACTTC. It codes for CASSERDNYYEQYF.

V gene TRBV6-5 combines with J gene TRBJ2-7; 8 bases are a match to TRBD1. V trimming: 5 bases; J trimming: 4 bases; junction bases outside the gene matches: 7. Germline V lookup: CDR1 MNHEY, CDR2 SVGAGI. The CDR3 runs 14 residues. The CDR3 bases are TGTGCCAGCAGTCCCTCAGGGGGCTCTTACGAGCAGTACTTC. This encodes CASSPSGGSYEQYF.

The chain uses TRBV28 and TRBJ1-1; TRBD1 is a possible D gene (6 bases). Germline V CDR1 and CDR2: MDHEN, SYDVKM. The V end was cut by 5 bases, the J end by 1 base, with 14 bases between. The length of the CDR3 is 15 residues. The CDR3 region has the DNA TGTGCCAGCAGTCCTGGGACAAGGGCGAACACTGAAGCTTTCTTT. This translates into CASSPGTRANTEAFF.

J is TRBJ2-3 and V is TRBV5-1, with 12 bases lining up with TRBD1. J gave up 4 bases and V 5 bases, and 2 bases lay outside the gene matches. Germline lookup yields CDR1 SGHRS and CDR2 YFSETQ. The CDR3 has 14 residues. Here the CDR3 DNA reads TGCGCCAGCAGGGGGACAGGGGGCGCAGATACGCAGTATTTT. Amino acid sequence: CASRGTGGADTQYF.

The chain links TRBV13 to TRBJ2-5; D ambiguous. CDR1 and CDR2 from the germline V gene are PRHDT and FYEKMQ (reference sequence). This CDR3 has 13 amino acids. V was clipped by 5 bases and J by 4 bases, with 11 bases between them. CDR3 nucleotides: TGTGCCAGCAGCCCTAGAGGCGGAGAGACCCAGTACTTC. Translated: CASSPRGGETQYF.

This clone was observed a handful of times. The genes are TRBV9 and TRBJ1-6, with D possibly being TRBD1 (6 bases). This CDR3 has 15 amino acids. Trimming took 3 bases from V and 3 from J, leaving 10 bases between them. Germline CDR1 is SGDLS and CDR2 is YYNGEE. In nucleotides, the CDR3 is TGTGCCAGCAGCGCCAGGGGTAACTATAATTCACCCCTCCACTTT. It translates to CASSARGNYNSPLHF. Filled out from reference TRBV9 and TRBJ1-6, the complete variable domain reads DSGVTQTPKHLITATGQRVTLRCSPRSGDLSVYWYQQSLDQGLQFLIQYYNGEERAKGNILERFSAQQFPDLHSELNLSSLELGDSALYFCASSARGNYNSPLHFGNGTRLTVT.

V usage is TRBV19 and J usage is TRBJ2-5; TRBD2 might be the D (6 bases). This CDR3 is 13 amino acids long. Trimming shortened V by 6 bases and J by 0 bases, and 8 bases separated the two germline ends. The germline V gene has CDR1 LNHDA and CDR2 SQIVND (reference sequence). The CDR3 here is CASRGGNQETQYF. CDR3 coding DNA: TGTGCCAGTAGGGGAGGAAACCAAGAGACCCAGTACTTC.

CDR3 protein: CASSRSDSTYEQYF. The CDR3 DNA follows: TGTGCCAGCTCTCGGTCGGACAGTACCTACGAGCAGTACTTC. The chain uses TRBV18 and TRBJ2-7, with D maybe TRBD1 (6 bases). CDR1 KGHSH and CDR2 LQKENI come from the germline V gene. Trimming shortened V by 6 bases and J by 2 bases, and 14 bases separated the two germline ends. This CDR3 has 14 amino acids.

This chain joins TRBV6-5 and TRBJ2-7, with 7 bases that match TRBD1. J gave up 0 bases and V 5 bases, and 7 bases lay outside the gene matches. Germline CDR1 MNHEY, CDR2 SVGAGI. This CDR3 is 15 amino acids long. The DNA of the CDR3 is TGTGCCAGCAGTCGACAGGGCCTTATCTCCTACGAGCAGTACTTC. Amino acids: CASSRQGLISYEQYF.

Of note for this clone: This specimen includes other DNA sequences encoding the same CDR3. This chain connects TRBV5-1 to TRBJ2-3, with TRBD2 matching over 9 bases. Germline lookup yields CDR1 SGHRS and CDR2 YFSETQ. CDR3 length equals 16 residues. J was trimmed by 2 bases and V by 4 bases; bases with no gene match: 8. CDR3 coding DNA: TGCGCCAGCAGCCTCCGACTAGCGGAGATCACAGATACGCAGTATTTT. It is translated as CASSLRLAEITDTQYF.

The V call is TRBV4-2, the J call TRBJ2-7, with a tentative D call TRBD2 (5 bases). The CDR3 is 15 amino acids. Trimming shortened V by 1 base and J by 3 bases, and 13 bases separated the two germline ends. Germline V gene sequence: CDR1 LGHNA, CDR2 YNFKEQ. CDR3 region: CASSQAAETLYEQYF. As DNA, the CDR3 is TGTGCCAGCAGCCAAGCAGCGGAGACTCTCTACGAGCAGTACTTC.

This chain connects TRBV6-6 to TRBJ1-1; 9 positions agree with TRBD1. Germline V gene lookup returns CDR1 MNHNY and CDR2 SVGAGI (reference sequence). The CDR3 covers 15 residues. The ends lost 4 bases at V and 6 bases at J; junction bases unmatched: 9. CDR3 DNA: TGTGCCAGCAGTTCGCCGGGGACAGGGACCCCTGAAGCTTTCTTT. Translating it yields CASSSPGTGTPEAFF.

V gene TRBV7-8 combines with J gene TRBJ1-5, with 8 bases matching TRBD1. The CDR3 has 16 amino acids. Germline values: CDR1 SGHVS, CDR2 FQNEAQ. Unmatched junction bases numbered 6, after V lost 1 base and J lost 4 bases. The CDR3: CASSLEGRGQNQPQHF. The DNA for the CDR3 is TGTGCCAGCAGCTTAGAAGGCAGGGGGCAGAATCAGCCCCAGCATTTT.

The chain links TRBV6-5 to TRBJ2-1, with TRBD2 matching 8 bases. The junction had 2 bases not matched to a gene; V was cut back by 7 bases and J by 9 bases. CDR3 length equals 11 residues. The germline CDR1 and CDR2 sequences are MNHEY and SVGAGI. In nucleotides, the CDR3 is TGTGCCAGCACTCGGGGGGGTGAGCAGTTCTTC. It is translated as CASTRGGEQFF.

This clone has only a few counts. This rearrangement joins TRBV5-1 to TRBJ2-1; D possibly corresponds to TRBD1 (6 bases). CDR1 and CDR2 from the germline V gene are SGHRS and YFSETQ. V was shortened by 4 bases and J by 6 bases, with 17 bases between the two germline ends. The CDR3 is 15 amino acids. The CDR3 DNA reads as TGCGCCAGCAGCGGGGTGACAGGCCCGACCAATGAGCAGTTCTTC. Amino acid sequence: CASSGVTGPTNEQFF. The full variable domain, in which reference TRBV5-1 and TRBJ2-1 provide the parts outside the CDR3, is KAGVTQTPRYLIKTRGQQVTLSCSPISGHRSVSWYQQTPGQGLQFLFEYFSETQRNKGNFPGRFSGRQFSNSRSEMNVSTLELGDSALYLCASSGVTGPTNEQFFGPGTRLTVL.

This clone was counted a few times. The chain joins TRBV7-9 to TRBJ1-5; D perhaps matches TRBD1 (5 bases). This CDR3 is 13 amino acids long. CDR1 is SEHNR and CDR2 is FQNEAQ in the germline V gene (reference sequence). Trimming stripped 8 bases from V and 4 bases from J, with 12 bases between. Written as DNA, the CDR3 is TGTGCCAGCGACCTTGGGGGGAATCAGCCCCAGCATTTT. It translates to CASDLGGNQPQHF.

The V gene is TRBV19, the J gene TRBJ2-5; 16 nucleotides line up with TRBD2. This CDR3 has 16 residues. The germline gives CDR1 LNHDA, CDR2 SQIVND (reference sequence). The trim removed 4 bases at V and 5 bases at J, leaving 4 bases unmatched. The CDR3 nucleotides read TGTGCCAGTAGTAGGGGACTAGCGGGAGGGCCGGAGACCCAGTACTTC. Translated, it gives CASSRGLAGGPETQYF.

The rearrangement joins TRBV19 to TRBJ2-7; D perhaps matches TRBD1 (6 bases). Germline assignment: CDR1 LNHDA and CDR2 SQIVND (reference sequence). Trimming removed 5 bases from V and 6 bases from J, with 17 bases in between. The CDR3 extends over 14 amino acids. CDR3 DNA sequence: TGTGCCAGTAGTTCCGGCCGTGGGGGCGTCGAGCAGTACTTC. It translates to CASSSGRGGVEQYF.

The genes are TRBV7-9 and TRBJ2-2; possible D gene TRBD1, 6 bases. Trimming cost V 4 bases and J 8 bases, with 8 bases left between them. The CDR3 is made up of 12 amino acids. Germline lookup yields CDR1 SEHNR and CDR2 FQNEAQ (reference sequence). The CDR3 sequence is CASSSDRGELFF. CDR3 DNA sequence: TGTGCCAGCAGCTCGGACAGAGGGGAGCTGTTTTTT.

The chain has TRBV18 and TRBJ1-5; a possible D gene is TRBD1 (5 bases). Trimming took off 2 bases at V and 0 bases at J, with 11 bases between the two ends. Germline loops: CDR1 KGHSH, CDR2 LQKENI. This CDR3 spans 16 amino acids. Written as DNA, the CDR3 is TGTGCCAGCTCACCAGACAGATCTCGTAGCAATCAGCCCCAGCATTTT. As protein: CASSPDRSRSNQPQHF.